This T cell receptor beta chain was recovered during a study of shared clonotypes between healthy human individuals. TCRdb's copy holds only in-frame clones and misses some; the assay was immunoSEQ multiplex PCR. This table has approximately 320,000 clones, around 87% appearing once. The CDR3 contains 14 residues. V lost 5 bases to trimming and J lost 7 bases; unmatched junction nucleotides: 4. Germline values: CDR1 SGHAT, CDR2 FQNNGV. CD8 memory merged CD45RO+ with CCR7-negative CD45RA+ TemRA cells. The sample consisted of memory CD8+ T cells sorted from blood. The subset denotes: CD45RO+ cells pooled with CCR7-negative TemRA cells. The sequence was collected from a man aged 18-30 years in good health. The chain is built from TRBV11-2 and TRBJ2-1, with 11 bases identical to TRBD2. The CDR3 sequence: CASSLVAGGNEQFF. For the CDR3, the DNA is TGTGCCAGCAGCCTAGTAGCGGGGGGGAATGAGCAGTTCTTC.